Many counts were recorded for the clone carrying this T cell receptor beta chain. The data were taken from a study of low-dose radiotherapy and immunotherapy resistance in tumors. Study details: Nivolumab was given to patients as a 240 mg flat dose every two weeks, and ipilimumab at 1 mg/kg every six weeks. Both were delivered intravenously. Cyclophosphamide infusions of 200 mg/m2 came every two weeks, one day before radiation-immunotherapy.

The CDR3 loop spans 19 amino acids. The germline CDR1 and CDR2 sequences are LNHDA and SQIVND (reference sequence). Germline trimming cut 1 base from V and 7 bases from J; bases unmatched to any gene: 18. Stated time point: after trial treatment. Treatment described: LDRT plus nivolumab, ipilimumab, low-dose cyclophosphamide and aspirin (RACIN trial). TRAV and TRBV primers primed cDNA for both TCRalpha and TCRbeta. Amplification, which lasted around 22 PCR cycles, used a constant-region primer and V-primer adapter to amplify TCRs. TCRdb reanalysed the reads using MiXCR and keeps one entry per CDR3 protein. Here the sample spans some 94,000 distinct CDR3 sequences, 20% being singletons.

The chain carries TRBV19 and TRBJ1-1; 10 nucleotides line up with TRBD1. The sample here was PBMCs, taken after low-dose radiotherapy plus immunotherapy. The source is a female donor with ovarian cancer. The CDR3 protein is CASSIVRLSSGTGDIEAFF. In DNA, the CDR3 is TGTGCCAGTAGTATAGTTCGCCTCTCATCCGGGACAGGGGATATTGAAGCTTTCTTT.